The 26 T cell receptor beta chains below were found in one sample sequenced in a study of cytomegalovirus exposure and HLA in healthy donors. With 60 Vbeta and 13 Jbeta primers, the PCR was carried out. The method was immunoSEQ multiplex PCR; TCRdb's version includes in-frame clones alone and lacks a portion of them. The top ten clones hold less than 15% of a sample with around 190,000 clones, approximately 80% of them seen once. What was sequenced was PBMCs. These receptors were obtained from a woman aged 25 to 39 in good health and CMV-seropositive.

As for this clone: The same CDR3 is also encoded by other DNA sequences in this sample. The chain links TRBV7-2 to TRBJ2-5, with D possibly being TRBD2 (5 bases). V dropped 0 bases and J dropped 2 bases, with 7 bases sitting between them. Germline CDR1 and CDR2: SGHTA and FQGNSA. This CDR3 has 14 residues. CDR3 sequence: CASSLAGVQETQYF. CDR3 sequence (DNA): TGTGCCAGCAGCTTAGCGGGAGTTCAAGAGACCCAGTACTTC. Full variable domain (missing parts from reference TRBV7-2 and TRBJ2-5): GAGVSQSPSNKVTEKGKDVELRCDPISGHTALYWYRQSLGQGLEFLIYFQGNSAPDKSGLPSDRFSAERTGGSVSTLTIQRTQQEDSAVYLCASSLAGVQETQYFGPGTRLLVL.

This clone was counted once. The rearrangement links TRBV6-5 to TRBJ1-2, with 7 bases matching TRBD1. The germline V gene encodes CDR1 MNHEY and CDR2 SVGAGI. The CDR3 is 15 amino acids. J was trimmed by 3 bases and V by 8 bases; bases with no gene match: 12. CDR3 nucleotide sequence: TGTGCCAGCTTCTCTTGGACAGGAGTAGACTATGGCTACACCTTC. This encodes CASFSWTGVDYGYTF.

This clone was detected a few times. The chain has TRBV11-3 and TRBJ1-1; 10 bases line up with TRBD1. With V trimmed by 5 bases and J by 3 bases, 6 bases remained unmatched. This CDR3 contains 15 residues. CDR1 is SGHNT, CDR2 YENEEA, per germline. The CDR3 region is CASSPQGQGHTEAFF. The CDR3 DNA follows: TGTGCCAGCAGCCCCCAGGGACAGGGGCACACTGAAGCTTTCTTT.

This sequence joins TRBV7-9 and TRBJ1-2; tentative D call: TRBD1 (6 bases). CDR1 and CDR2 (germline): SEHNR, FQNEAQ (reference sequence). Trimming stripped 4 bases from V and 3 bases from J, with 9 bases between. CDR3 length: 13 residues. Written as DNA, the CDR3 is TGTGCCAGCAGCTCGCGGACAGACTATGGCTACACCTTC. It encodes CASSSRTDYGYTF.

The chain recombines TRBV5-4 with TRBJ1-6; 9 bases line up with TRBD1. CDR1 SGHNT and CDR2 YYREEE come from the germline V gene (reference sequence). This CDR3 is built from 16 residues. The trim removed 3 bases at V and 1 base at J, leaving 2 bases unmatched. The CDR3 here is CASSSTGGSYNSPLHF. The CDR3 coding sequence is TGTGCCAGCAGCTCGACAGGGGGGTCCTATAATTCACCCCTCCACTTT.

The gene calls are TRBV30 and TRBJ1-2; TRBD1 matches at 7 bases. CDR1 and CDR2 from the germline V gene are GTSNPN and SVGIG (reference sequence). This CDR3 has 14 residues. The V gene end was trimmed by 6 bases and the J gene end by 4 bases; junction bases not matched to a gene: 11. The CDR3 DNA reads TGTGCCTGCAATAGACAGGGCTCAGGCTATGGCTACACCTTC. Residues: CACNRQGSGYGYTF.

The chain uses TRBV28 and TRBJ1-2; 7 bases fit TRBD1. J was trimmed by 8 bases and V by 2 bases; bases with no gene match: 11. CDR3 size: 15 residues. Germline V gene sequence: CDR1 MDHEN, CDR2 SYDVKM. CDR3 amino acids: CASSLPPADRAGYTF. The CDR3 DNA sequence: TGTGCCAGCAGTTTACCTCCTGCCGACAGGGCGGGCTACACCTTC.

The chain uses TRBV6-1 and TRBJ2-5, with 8 bases matching TRBD1. The better agreement between TRBJ2-7 and the DNA end casts doubt on the J call. Germline values: CDR1 MNHNS, CDR2 SASEGT. This CDR3 has 13 residues. The CDR3 here is CASRTGAPYEQYF. The CDR3 region has the DNA TGTGCCAGCAGGACAGGGGCCCCATACGAGCAGTACTTC.

The genes are TRBV6-1 and TRBJ2-5; 8 bases match TRBD1. The DNA end is a closer match to TRBJ2-7, so the J assignment may be wrong. This CDR3 comprises 15 residues. From germline, CDR1 is MNHNS and CDR2 SASEGT. The CDR3 region has the DNA TGTGCCAGCAGTGAAGCTCCAGGGGGCAGGAACGAGCAGTACTTC. As protein: CASSEAPGGRNEQYF.

This sequence joins TRBV6-1 and TRBJ1-5; TRBD1 agrees at 8 bases. Germline-derived CDR1 and CDR2 are MNHNS and SASEGT. The CDR3 consists of 14 residues. Trimming removed 0 bases from V and 9 bases from J; junction bases left unmatched: 4. The DNA for the CDR3 is TGTGCCAGCAGTGAAGCGGACAGGGTGAGGCCCCAGCATTTT. It is translated as CASSEADRVRPQHF.

The CDR3 DNA reads TGTGCCAGCAGCTCGCCAGGGGCCGTAGCTAACTATGGCTACACCTTC. Amino acids: CASSSPGAVANYGYTF. V and J are TRBV11-2 and TRBJ1-2, with D maybe TRBD1 (6 bases). The CDR3 loop spans 16 amino acids. Germline V lookup: CDR1 SGHAT, CDR2 FQNNGV. With 4 bases removed from V and 0 bases from J, the gap between germline ends came to 15 bases.

The chain carries TRBV5-1 and TRBJ2-2, with TRBD2 matching over 8 bases. Per germline, CDR1 SGHRS and CDR2 YFSETQ. This CDR3 is 13 amino acids long. The junction had 3 bases not matched to a gene; V was cut back by 7 bases and J by 4 bases. CDR3 sequence: CASREGSTGELFF. DNA of the CDR3: TGCGCCAGCCGGGAGGGTTCCACCGGGGAGCTGTTTTTT.

Notes on this clone: A junction boundary mismatches the germline segment, possibly from a read error. This chain joins TRBV27 and TRBJ1-5, with D possibly TRBD1 on 6 matching bases. The CDR3 covers 14 residues. CDR1 is MNHEY and CDR2 is SMNVEV in the germline V gene (reference sequence). The CDR3: CASSAGRDNQPQHF. Here the CDR3 DNA reads TGTGCCAGCAGTGCGGGCAGGGACAATCAGCCCCAGCATTTC.

This clone has a single count. V gene TRBV2 combines with J gene TRBJ2-7, with D possibly TRBD1 on 5 matching bases. V lost 2 bases to trimming and J lost 6 bases, with 14 bases between them. There are 14 residues in the CDR3. The germline V gene encodes CDR1 SNHLY and CDR2 FYNNEI. The CDR3 coding sequence is TGTGCCAGCAGTGAACAGGGTCCGTCGTTCGAGCAGTACTTC. Amino acid sequence: CASSEQGPSFEQYF.

The chain has TRBV27 and TRBJ1-2; the match to TRBD1 covers 10 bases. The V segment lost 5 bases and the J segment 8 bases; nucleotides outside the gene matches: 11. The length of the CDR3 is 15 residues. CDR1 is MNHEY and CDR2 is SMNVEV in the germline V gene (reference sequence). CDR3 protein: CASSQSRDRGYGYTF. CDR3 DNA: TGTGCCAGCAGTCAATCCCGGGACAGGGGATACGGCTACACCTTC.

The gene calls are TRBV7-6 and TRBJ1-4; no reliable D call. V was pared by 4 bases and J by 8 bases, with 8 bases between. There are 12 residues in the CDR3. Germline V lookup: CDR1 SGHVS, CDR2 FNYEAQ. The CDR3 coding sequence is TGTGCCAGCAGCTCTTGGCGGGAAAAACTGTTTTTT. Translated, it gives CASSSWREKLFF.

The chain uses TRBV5-4 and TRBJ1-2; possible D gene TRBD1, 5 bases. With 4 bases removed from V and 7 bases from J, the gap between germline ends came to 11 bases. CDR1 is SGHNT, CDR2 YYREEE, per germline (reference sequence). This CDR3 is built from 12 residues. The CDR3 reads CASSTGAGGYTF. In nucleotides, the CDR3 is TGTGCCAGCAGCACAGGAGCGGGTGGCTACACCTTC.

The rearrangement links TRBV7-6 to TRBJ2-2; tentatively, D is TRBD1 (6 bases). V shed 8 bases and J shed 1 base, with 14 bases lying between them. Germline V gives CDR1 SGHVS, CDR2 FNYEAQ. This CDR3 has 15 residues. The CDR3 DNA follows: TGTGCCAGCTCTAAGCCACAGGGGAACACCGGGGAGCTGTTTTTT. This codes for CASSKPQGNTGELFF. The complete variable domain, with remaining parts taken from reference TRBV7-6 and TRBJ2-2, reads GAGVSQSPRYKVTKRGQDVALRCDPISGHVSLYWYRQALGQGPEFLTYFNYEAQQDKSGLPNDRFSAERPEGSISTLTIQRTEQRDSAMYRCASSKPQGNTGELFFGEGSRLTVL.

This sequence joins TRBV30 and TRBJ2-2; 13 bases fit TRBD2. This CDR3 is built from 17 residues. The V and J ends lost 4 bases and 1 base, in that order; junction bases with no gene match: 6. Per the germline V gene, CDR1 is GTSNPN and CDR2 is SVGIG (reference sequence). This chain's CDR3 is CAWKRTSGRRNTGELFF. In nucleotides, the CDR3 is TGTGCCTGGAAAAGGACTAGCGGGAGAAGGAACACCGGGGAGCTGTTTTTT.

J is TRBJ2-3 and V is TRBV7-2; D is ambiguous. Per germline, CDR1 SGHTA and CDR2 FQGNSA. The CDR3 length is 15 residues. V lost 5 bases, J lost 0 bases, and 12 bases lay in between. CDR3 in amino acids: CASSVQQFSTDTQYF. CDR3 DNA: TGTGCCAGCAGCGTACAGCAATTCAGCACAGATACGCAGTATTTT.

The chain combines TRBV5-1 with TRBJ2-5; D not resolved. The length of the CDR3 is 12 residues. From germline, CDR1 is SGHRS and CDR2 YFSETQ. V lost 0 bases, J lost 5 bases, and 5 bases lay in between. CDR3 sequence reads: CASSLDTETQYF. In DNA, the CDR3 is TGCGCCAGCAGCTTGGATACTGAGACCCAGTACTTC.

This clone was seen just once. The chain couples TRBV28 to TRBJ1-4; TRBD1 is a possible D gene (5 bases). V was clipped by 8 bases and J by 3 bases, with 13 bases between them. The CDR3 is 14 amino acids. The germline V gene has CDR1 MDHEN and CDR2 SYDVKM. The CDR3 DNA reads TGTGCCAGCGTCGTGCGGGGGGCTAATGAAAAACTGTTTTTT. Translating gives CASVVRGANEKLFF.

The chain joins TRBV28 to TRBJ2-7; TRBD1 matches 9 bases. The CDR3 spans 14 residues. The V segment lost 7 bases and the J segment 1 base; nucleotides outside the gene matches: 5. Germline V gene data show CDR1 as MDHEN and CDR2 as SYDVKM. CDR3 in amino acids: CASNRQGGSYEQYF. CDR3 nucleotide sequence: TGTGCCAGCAACCGACAGGGGGGGTCCTACGAGCAGTACTTC.

This clone was seen a handful of times. V is TRBV9 and J is TRBJ2-3; D unclear. There are 12 residues in the CDR3. Trimming took 0 bases from V and 6 from J, leaving 5 bases between them. The germline V gene encodes CDR1 SGDLS and CDR2 YYNGEE. The CDR3, as DNA: TGTGCCAGCAGCGTAGTCGGGGATACGCAGTATTTT. It encodes CASSVVGDTQYF. Together with reference TRBV9 and TRBJ2-3, the CDR3 gives the full variable domain: DSGVTQTPKHLITATGQRVTLRCSPRSGDLSVYWYQQSLDQGLQFLIQYYNGEERAKGNILERFSAQQFPDLHSELNLSSLELGDSALYFCASSVVGDTQYFGPGTRLTVL.

DNA for the CDR3: TGTGCCAGCAGTCAAGTGGGCCCCGTCCCAGAGACCCAGTACTTC. It translates to CASSQVGPVPETQYF. The genes are TRBV6-5 and TRBJ2-5; no definite D call. Trimming removed 5 bases at V and 4 bases at J, with 17 bases between. This CDR3 is 15 amino acids long. Germline CDR1 MNHEY, CDR2 SVGAGI.

This chain uses TRBV10-1 with TRBJ2-7; D possibly corresponds to TRBD1 (6 bases). The V and J ends lost 6 bases and 3 bases respectively, with 18 bases between them. Germline loops: CDR1 WNHNN, CDR2 SYGVQD (reference sequence). The CDR3 is 15 residues long. Here the CDR3 reads CASREYRAGLYEQYF. CDR3 sequence (DNA): TGCGCCAGCAGGGAATACAGGGCTGGACTCTACGAGCAGTACTTC.